This T cell receptor beta chain was sequenced during a study of memory CD4+ T cells and cytomegalovirus serostatus. Single viable CD3+CD4+CD8-CD45RO+ cells were sorted as the memory CD4+ T cells. Clones were sequenced by immunoSEQ multiplex PCR, and TCRdb holds only the in-frame ones, with some missing. The sample consists of 70,000 to 95,000 clones, approximately 84% of them appearing once. The sequence was collected from an adult in good health and CMV-seronegative. The sample was memory CD4+ T cells from blood.

For the CDR3, the DNA is TGTGCCAGCAGTCCCACTAGCGGGGGCGCCTACGAGCAGTACTTC. Translated: CASSPTSGGAYEQYF. The genes are TRBV6-5 and TRBJ2-7; 11 positions agree with TRBD2. CDR1 and CDR2 from the germline V gene are MNHEY and SVGAGI. CDR3 length: 15 amino acids. Germline trimming cut 5 bases from V and 2 bases from J; bases unmatched to any gene: 5.